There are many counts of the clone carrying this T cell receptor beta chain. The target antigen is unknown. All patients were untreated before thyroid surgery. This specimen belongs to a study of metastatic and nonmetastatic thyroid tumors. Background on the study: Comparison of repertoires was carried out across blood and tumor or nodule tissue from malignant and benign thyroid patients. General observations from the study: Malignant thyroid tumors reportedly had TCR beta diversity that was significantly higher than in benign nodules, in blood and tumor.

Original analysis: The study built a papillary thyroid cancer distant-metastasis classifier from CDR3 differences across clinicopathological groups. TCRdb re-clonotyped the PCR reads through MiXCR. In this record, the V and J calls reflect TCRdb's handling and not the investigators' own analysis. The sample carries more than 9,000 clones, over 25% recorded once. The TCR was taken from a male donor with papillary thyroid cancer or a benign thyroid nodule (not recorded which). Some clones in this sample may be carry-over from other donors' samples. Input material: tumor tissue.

CDR3 protein: CASSQGEYGYTF. CDR3 bases: TGTGCCAGCAGCCAAGGGGAGTATGGCTACACCTTC. This rearrangement joins TRBV3-1 to TRBJ1-2, with unresolved D. The length of the CDR3 is 12 residues. Germline values: CDR1 LGHDT, CDR2 YNNKEL (reference sequence). Deletions cut 1 base from V and 5 bases from J, with 5 bases between.